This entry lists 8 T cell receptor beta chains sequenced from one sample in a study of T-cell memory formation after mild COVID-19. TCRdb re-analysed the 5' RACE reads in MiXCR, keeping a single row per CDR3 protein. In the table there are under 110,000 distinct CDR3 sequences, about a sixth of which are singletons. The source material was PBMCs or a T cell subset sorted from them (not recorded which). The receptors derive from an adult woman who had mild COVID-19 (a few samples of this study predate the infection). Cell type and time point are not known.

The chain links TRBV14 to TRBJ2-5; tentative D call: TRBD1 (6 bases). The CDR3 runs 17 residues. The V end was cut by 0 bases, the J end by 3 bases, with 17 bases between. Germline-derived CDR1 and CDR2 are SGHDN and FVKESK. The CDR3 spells CASSQDRMAGAKETQYF. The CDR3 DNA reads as TGTGCCAGCAGCCAAGATAGAATGGCAGGGGCGAAAGAGACCCAGTACTTC.

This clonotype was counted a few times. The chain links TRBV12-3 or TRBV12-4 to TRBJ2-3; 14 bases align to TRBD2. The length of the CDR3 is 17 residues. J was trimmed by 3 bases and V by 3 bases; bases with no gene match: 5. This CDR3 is CASSFARLAGGTDTQYF. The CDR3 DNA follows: TGTGCCAGCAGTTTCGCCCGACTAGCGGGGGGGACAGATACGCAGTATTTT.

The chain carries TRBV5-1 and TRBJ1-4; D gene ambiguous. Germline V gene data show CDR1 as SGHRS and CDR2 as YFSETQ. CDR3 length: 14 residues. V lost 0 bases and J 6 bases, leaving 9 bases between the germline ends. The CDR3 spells CASSLEAADEKLFF. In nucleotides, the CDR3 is TGCGCCAGCAGCTTGGAGGCGGCCGATGAAAAACTGTTTTTT.

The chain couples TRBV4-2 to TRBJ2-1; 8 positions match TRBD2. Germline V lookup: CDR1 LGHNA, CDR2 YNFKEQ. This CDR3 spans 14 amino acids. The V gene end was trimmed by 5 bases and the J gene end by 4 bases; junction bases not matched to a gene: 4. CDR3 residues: CASSTPGGYNEQFF. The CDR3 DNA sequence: TGTGCCAGCAGCACGCCGGGAGGGTACAATGAGCAGTTCTTC.

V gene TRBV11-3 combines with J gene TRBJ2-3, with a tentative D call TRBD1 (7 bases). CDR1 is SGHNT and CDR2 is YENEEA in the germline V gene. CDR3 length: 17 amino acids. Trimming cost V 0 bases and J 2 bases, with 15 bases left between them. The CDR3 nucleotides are TGTGCCAGCAGCTTAGATCCGGCAGGGGGGTACACAGATACGCAGTATTTT. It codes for CASSLDPAGGYTDTQYF.

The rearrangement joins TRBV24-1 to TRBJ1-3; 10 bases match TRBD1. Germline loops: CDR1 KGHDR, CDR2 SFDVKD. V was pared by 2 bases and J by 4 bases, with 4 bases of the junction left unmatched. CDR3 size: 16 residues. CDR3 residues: CATSDSRQGAGNTIYF. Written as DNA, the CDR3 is TGTGCCACCAGTGATTCGCGACAGGGGGCAGGAAACACCATATATTTT.

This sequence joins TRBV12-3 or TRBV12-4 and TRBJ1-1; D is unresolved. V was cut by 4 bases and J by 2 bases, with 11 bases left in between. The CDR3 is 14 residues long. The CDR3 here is CASSWASDNTEAFF. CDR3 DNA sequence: TGTGCCAGCAGTTGGGCAAGTGATAACACTGAAGCTTTCTTT.

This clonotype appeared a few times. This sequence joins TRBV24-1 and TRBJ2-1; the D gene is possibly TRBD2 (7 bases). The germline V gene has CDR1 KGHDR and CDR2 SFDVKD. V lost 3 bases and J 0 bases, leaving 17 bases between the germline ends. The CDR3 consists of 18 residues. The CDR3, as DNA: TGTGCCACCAGTGATCAAAACGGGGGGCCCTACTCCTACAATGAGCAGTTCTTC. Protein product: CATSDQNGGPYSYNEQFF.